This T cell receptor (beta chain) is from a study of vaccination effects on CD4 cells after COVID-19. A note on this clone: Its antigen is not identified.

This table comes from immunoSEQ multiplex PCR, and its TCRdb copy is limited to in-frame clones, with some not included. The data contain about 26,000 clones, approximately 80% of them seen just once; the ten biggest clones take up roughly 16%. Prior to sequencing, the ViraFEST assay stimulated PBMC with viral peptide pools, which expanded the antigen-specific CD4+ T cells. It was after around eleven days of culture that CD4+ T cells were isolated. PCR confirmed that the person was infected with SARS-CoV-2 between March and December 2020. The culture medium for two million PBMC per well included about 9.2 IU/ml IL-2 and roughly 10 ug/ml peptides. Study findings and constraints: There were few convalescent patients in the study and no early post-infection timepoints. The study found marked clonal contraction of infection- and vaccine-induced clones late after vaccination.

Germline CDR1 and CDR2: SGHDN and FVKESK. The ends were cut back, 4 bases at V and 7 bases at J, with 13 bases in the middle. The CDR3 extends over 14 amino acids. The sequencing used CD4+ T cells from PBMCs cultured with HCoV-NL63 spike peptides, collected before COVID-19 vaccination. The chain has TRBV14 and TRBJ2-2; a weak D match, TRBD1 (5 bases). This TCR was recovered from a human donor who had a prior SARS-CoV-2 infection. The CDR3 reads CASSRGPWGGELFF. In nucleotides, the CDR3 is TGTGCCAGCAGCCGGGGCCCTTGGGGCGGGGAGCTGTTTTTT.